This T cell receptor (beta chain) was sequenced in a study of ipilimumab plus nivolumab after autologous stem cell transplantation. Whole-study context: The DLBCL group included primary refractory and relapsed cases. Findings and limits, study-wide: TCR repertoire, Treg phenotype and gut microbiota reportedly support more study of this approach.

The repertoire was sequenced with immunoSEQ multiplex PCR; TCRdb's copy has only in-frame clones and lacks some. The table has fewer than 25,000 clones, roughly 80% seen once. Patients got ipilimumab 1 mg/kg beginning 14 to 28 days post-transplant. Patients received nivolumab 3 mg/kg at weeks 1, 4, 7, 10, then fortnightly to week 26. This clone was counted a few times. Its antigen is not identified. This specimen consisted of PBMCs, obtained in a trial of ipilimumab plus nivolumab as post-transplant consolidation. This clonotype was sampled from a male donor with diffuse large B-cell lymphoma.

The DNA of the CDR3 is TGTGCCAGCAGCTCGAGTGGGGAAAGGGATGGCTACACCTTC. Protein: CASSSSGERDGYTF. The rearrangement joins TRBV9 to TRBJ1-2; no clear D. This CDR3 contains 14 residues. The ends were cut back, 4 bases at V and 6 bases at J, with 16 bases in the middle. Per germline, CDR1 SGDLS and CDR2 YYNGEE. The variable domain in full, completed from reference TRBV9 and TRBJ1-2, reads DSGVTQTPKHLITATGQRVTLRCSPRSGDLSVYWYQQSLDQGLQFLIQYYNGEERAKGNILERFSAQQFPDLHSELNLSSLELGDSALYFCASSSSGERDGYTFGSGTRLTVV.